Below are 20 T cell receptor beta chains sequenced from a single sample in a study of shared clonotypes between healthy human individuals. CD45RO-negative cells were positively selected for CCR7, leaving out terminally differentiated effector memory CD45RA+ cells. Data came from immunoSEQ multiplex PCR; TCRdb stores just in-frame clones and leaves some out. Of about 2.1 million clones listed, about 93% are singletons. What was sequenced was naive CD8+ T cells from PBMCs. These receptors were obtained from a man in his late teens or twenties in good health. Some clones in this sample may be carry-over from other donors' samples.

The V and J genes are TRBV4-3 and TRBJ1-1; unclear D gene. Trimming took 4 bases from V and 4 from J, leaving 10 bases between them. Per germline, CDR1 LGHNA and CDR2 YSLEER. The CDR3 runs 13 residues. The CDR3 sequence: CASSLKLGTEAFF. The CDR3 nucleotides are TGCGCCAGCAGCCTCAAGCTGGGCACTGAAGCTTTCTTT.

The chain recombines TRBV5-1 with TRBJ2-7; tentative D call: TRBD1 (6 bases). The germline V gene encodes CDR1 SGHRS and CDR2 YFSETQ. The CDR3 contains 15 residues. The V end lost 4 bases, the J end lost 4 bases, and 18 bases lay between the germline ends. CDR3 protein: CASSGAPQGEYEQYF. The CDR3 nucleotides are TGCGCCAGCAGCGGAGCCCCACAGGGAGAGTACGAGCAGTACTTC.

This chain joins TRBV5-1 and TRBJ2-2, with a possible D match to TRBD2 (6 bases). CDR1 is SGHRS, CDR2 YFSETQ, per germline. V was pared by 3 bases and J by 5 bases, with 20 bases between. This CDR3 has 17 residues. This chain's CDR3 is CASSWGVQVSPTGELFF. The DNA for the CDR3 is TGCGCCAGCAGCTGGGGGGTACAGGTCTCCCCTACCGGGGAGCTGTTTTTT.

The gene calls are TRBV6-5 and TRBJ2-7; the D gene is possibly TRBD1 (5 bases). The CDR3 covers 11 residues. The germline V and J ends were trimmed by 8 bases and 3 bases, with 8 bases remaining between them. Germline loops: CDR1 MNHEY, CDR2 SVGAGI. The CDR3, as DNA: TGTGCCAGCGGACATCTCTACGAGCAGTACTTC. The encoded protein is CASGHLYEQYF.

The J gene is TRBJ2-7, the V gene TRBV6-1, with D maybe TRBD1 (5 bases). Trimming left V 6 bases short and J 6 bases short, with 18 bases between. Germline V gene sequence: CDR1 MNHNS, CDR2 SASEGT. The CDR3 sequence is 14 residues long. Here the CDR3 DNA reads TGTGCCAGCAGGGGTGCAGGCTGGCAGGGCGAGCAGTACTTC. Translated, it gives CASRGAGWQGEQYF.

This clone was detected a few times. The V and J genes are TRBV4-1 and TRBJ1-4; D remains unclear. The germline gives CDR1 MGHRA, CDR2 YSYEKL. Trimming removed 3 bases from V and 15 bases from J, with 17 bases in between. The CDR3 totals 13 residues. CDR3 nucleotides: TGCGCCAGCAGCCATCCAGAAAGGCGATTGGTGTTTTTT. Translated, it gives CASSHPERRLVFF.

The CDR3 reads CASSSNNLDRTPYEQYF. In nucleotides, the CDR3 is TGTGCCAGCAGTTCAAACAACTTAGACAGGACTCCCTACGAGCAGTACTTC. This rearrangement joins TRBV28 to TRBJ2-7, with D maybe TRBD1 (6 bases). The CDR3 is 17 amino acids. V was cut by 4 bases and J by 2 bases, with 21 bases left in between. Germline CDR1 reads MDHEN; CDR2 reads SYDVKM. Filled out from reference TRBV28 and TRBJ2-7, the complete variable domain reads DVKVTQSSRYLVKRTGEKVFLECVQDMDHENMFWYRQDPGLGLRLIYFSYDVKMKEKGDIPEGYSVSREKKERFSLILESASTNQTSMYLCASSSNNLDRTPYEQYFGPGTRLTVT.

The chain joins TRBV6-1 to TRBJ2-2, with 8 bases lining up with TRBD1. The germline CDR1 and CDR2 sequences are MNHNS and SASEGT. The CDR3 contains 15 residues. The CDR3 DNA follows: TGTGAAAGTCGGCAGGGGGCGTTTCCCGGGCGGGAGCTGTTTTTT. The encoded protein is CESRQGAFPGRELFF.

A word on this clone: Within the sample, other DNA sequences also encode this same CDR3. The chain couples TRBV27 to TRBJ2-7; TRBD1 might be the D (5 bases). This CDR3 has 12 amino acids. The germline V gene encodes CDR1 MNHEY and CDR2 SMNVEV (reference sequence). Trimming shortened V by 6 bases and J by 2 bases, and 8 bases separated the two germline ends. CDR3 bases: TGTGCCAGCAGGGGGCAAACCTACGAGCAGTACTTC. Residues: CASRGQTYEQYF.

The J gene is TRBJ2-2, the V gene TRBV10-2; D perhaps matches TRBD1 (6 bases). CDR1 and CDR2 (germline): WSHSY, SAAADI. V was cut by 5 bases and J by 6 bases, with 16 bases left in between. The CDR3 sequence is 15 residues long. DNA for the CDR3: TGCGCCAGCAGTTCGGCAGGGGAGACGCCCGGGGAGCTGTTTTTT. The encoded protein is CASSSAGETPGELFF.

This chain links TRBV4-2 with TRBJ2-1, with TRBD2 matching over 14 bases. This CDR3 is 19 amino acids long. The J segment lost 0 bases and the V segment lost 3 bases, leaving 7 bases of the junction unmatched. Germline CDR1 LGHNA, CDR2 YNFKEQ. The CDR3 region is CASSHTTGTSGSSYNEQFF. CDR3 in DNA: TGTGCCAGCAGCCACACAACCGGGACTAGCGGGAGCTCCTACAATGAGCAGTTCTTC.

The chain uses TRBV7-9 and TRBJ2-3; D is undetermined. V lost 1 base and J 3 bases, leaving 8 bases between the germline ends. This CDR3 has 14 amino acids. Germline V gene lookup returns CDR1 SEHNR and CDR2 FQNEAQ (reference sequence). CDR3: CASSLVYETDTQYF. CDR3 bases: TGTGCCAGCAGCTTAGTCTACGAAACAGATACGCAGTATTTT.

The chain carries TRBV7-8 and TRBJ2-1; TRBD1 matches at 8 bases. This CDR3 has 15 amino acids. Trimming cost V 5 bases and J 4 bases; bases outside gene matches: 7. In germline, CDR1 is SGHVS, CDR2 FQNEAQ. The CDR3 spells CASSLTGGRYNEQFF. CDR3 nucleotides: TGTGCCAGCAGCCTAACAGGGGGTCGATACAATGAGCAGTTCTTC.

In nucleotides, the CDR3 is TGTGCCAGCAGCTCGGACAGGGAAGCTTTCTTT. Protein product: CASSSDREAFF. This chain links TRBV5-6 with TRBJ1-1; the match to TRBD1 covers 7 bases. J was trimmed by 8 bases and V by 3 bases; bases with no gene match: 1. Germline V CDR1 and CDR2: SGHDT, YYEEEE. The CDR3 loop spans 11 amino acids.

J is TRBJ2-1 and V is TRBV19, with 11 bases aligning to TRBD1. Per germline, CDR1 LNHDA and CDR2 SQIVND (reference sequence). V lost 7 bases to trimming and J lost 8 bases; unmatched junction nucleotides: 7. There are 14 residues in the CDR3. Here the CDR3 reads CASTDRGLVDEQFF. CDR3 DNA: TGTGCCAGTACGGACAGGGGGCTAGTGGATGAGCAGTTCTTC.

This rearrangement joins TRBV29-1 to TRBJ2-5; tentative D call: TRBD2 (6 bases). Per the germline V gene, CDR1 is SQVTM and CDR2 is ANQGSEA. V was clipped by 7 bases and J by 7 bases, with 13 bases between them. This CDR3 has 11 residues. The CDR3 loop reads CSGDRSGTQYF. The CDR3 coding sequence is TGCAGCGGGGACCGTAGCGGGACCCAGTACTTC.

This rearrangement joins TRBV28 to TRBJ2-1; D is uncertain. The CDR3 contains 12 residues. Trimming removed 5 bases at V and 8 bases at J, with 10 bases between. Germline CDR1 reads MDHEN; CDR2 reads SYDVKM. This chain's CDR3 is CASSLPLDEQFF. The CDR3 DNA reads TGTGCCAGCAGTCTTCCTCTGGATGAGCAGTTCTTC. Based on the CDR3 plus reference TRBV28 and TRBJ2-1, the full variable domain is DVKVTQSSRYLVKRTGEKVFLECVQDMDHENMFWYRQDPGLGLRLIYFSYDVKMKEKGDIPEGYSVSREKKERFSLILESASTNQTSMYLCASSLPLDEQFFGPGTRLTVL.

The chain has TRBV4-1 and TRBJ2-3; no clear D. V lost 1 base to trimming and J lost 6 bases, with 11 bases between them. Germline assignment: CDR1 MGHRA and CDR2 YSYEKL. The CDR3 extends over 14 amino acids. CDR3 bases: TGCGCCAGCAGCCAAGCCCTGACGCCTGATACGCAGTATTTT. It codes for CASSQALTPDTQYF.

The chain recombines TRBV18 with TRBJ2-7, with D perhaps matching TRBD1 (5 bases). Germline V gives CDR1 KGHSH, CDR2 LQKENI. The CDR3 contains 16 residues. V gave up 3 bases and J gave up 3 bases, with 18 bases separating them. CDR3 residues: CASSPTGQGPNYEQYF. The CDR3 DNA follows: TGTGCCAGCTCACCTACGGGTCAGGGCCCCAACTACGAGCAGTACTTC.

The chain is built from TRBV7-3 and TRBJ2-3, with D uncertain. Germline assignment: CDR1 SGHTA and CDR2 FQGTGA. The CDR3 covers 13 residues. The germline V and J ends were trimmed by 5 bases and 1 base, with 7 bases remaining between them. The CDR3 DNA reads TGTGCCAGCAGCCGCTCTGGCACAGATACGCAGTATTTT. It translates to CASSRSGTDTQYF.